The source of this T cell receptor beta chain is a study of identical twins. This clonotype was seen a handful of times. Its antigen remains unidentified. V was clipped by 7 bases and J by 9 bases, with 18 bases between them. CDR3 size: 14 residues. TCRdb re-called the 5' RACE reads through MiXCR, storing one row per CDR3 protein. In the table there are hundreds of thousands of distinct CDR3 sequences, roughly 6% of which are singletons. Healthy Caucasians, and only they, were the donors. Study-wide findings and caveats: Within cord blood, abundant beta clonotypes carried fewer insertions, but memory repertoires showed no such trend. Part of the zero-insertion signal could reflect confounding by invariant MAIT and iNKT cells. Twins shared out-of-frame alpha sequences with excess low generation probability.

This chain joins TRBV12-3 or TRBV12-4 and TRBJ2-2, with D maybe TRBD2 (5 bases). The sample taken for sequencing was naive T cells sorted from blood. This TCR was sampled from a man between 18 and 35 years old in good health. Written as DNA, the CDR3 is TGTGCCAGCATGGTTCAAGCGGCTCACCGGGAGCTGTTTTTT. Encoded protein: CASMVQAAHRELFF.